The clone carrying this T cell receptor (beta chain) occurred once. The antigen is undetermined. The data belong to a study of read filtering for tumor transcriptome and immune sequencing. About the research overall: Among patients, approximately 17 were male and some 15 female, aged about 45 to 90 (mean approximately 71). R-ISS stage counts were roughly 8 for I, around 17 for II, about seven for III. IR-seq gave about 3.5 to 10.27 million TCR reads per sample; RNA-seq gave roughly 75 to 1,400.

Molecular barcoded adaptors covering alpha/delta and beta/gamma chains were used on 400 ng RNA. TCRdb fed the reads into MiXCR, producing one record per CDR3 protein. Of roughly 25,000 distinct CDR3 sequences in the sample, 20% to 25% were seen once. The V gene's germline CDR1 is SGHTA and CDR2 FQGNSA. This CDR3 comprises 15 residues. Losses at the gene ends were 5 bases for V and 8 bases for J; bases not matched to a gene: 10. Study results and caveats: In IR-seq, single-read clonotypes were about 81.9% of clonotypes but approximately 3.5% of reads.

The rearrangement links TRBV7-2 to TRBJ2-3; 10 bases agree with TRBD2. The specimen sequenced was a population of CD138-negative cells sorted from bone marrow. The TCR originated in a donor over 35 with multiple myeloma. The CDR3 nucleotides read TGTGCCAGCAGCCCCCTAGCGGGAGCCCCAGGTACGCAGTATTTT. Translation: CASSPLAGAPGTQYF. The entire variable domain, with the rest obtained from reference TRBV7-2 and TRBJ2-3, is as follows: GAGVSQSPSNKVTEKGKDVELRCDPISGHTALYWYRQSLGQGLEFLIYFQGNSAPDKSGLPSDRFSAERTGGSVSTLTIQRTQQEDSAVYLCASSPLAGAPGTQYFGPGTRLTVL.